The 3 T cell receptor beta chains below were found in one sample sequenced in a study of beta chain features in type 1 diabetes. What these receptors recognize is not known. Findings and caveats of the study: Within each of all four CD4+ subsets, Type 1 diabetes patients had TCRB CDR3s that were moderately but significantly shorter.

Expressed TCRB transcripts were sequenced because the entire RNA isolate underwent reverse transcription. Measured with immunoSEQ multiplex PCR; TCRdb has only the in-frame clones, and not every one. The sample has about 230,000 clones, approximately 16% seen once. Sequences were obtained from naive CD4+ T cells from blood. The receptor source for this set is a man aged 25 to 40 with type 1 diabetes.

This clone was recorded a few times. The chain uses TRBV10-3 and TRBJ2-1; D is unclear. Per germline, CDR1 ENHRY and CDR2 SYGVKD. V dropped 6 bases and J dropped 5 bases, with 11 bases sitting between them. The CDR3 has 13 amino acids. The DNA for the CDR3 is TGTGCCATCAGGGAGCTGGGGAACAATGAGCAGTTCTTC. The encoded protein is CAIRELGNNEQFF.

This rearrangement joins TRBV25-1 to TRBJ2-7; D possibly corresponds to TRBD1 (5 bases). With 4 bases removed from V and 2 bases from J, the gap between germline ends came to 9 bases. CDR3 length: 13 amino acids. Germline assignment: CDR1 MGHDK and CDR2 SYGVNS. CDR3 in DNA: TGTGCCAGCAGTGTAGGACACACCTACGAGCAGTACTTC. Its protein product is CASSVGHTYEQYF.

The chain couples TRBV5-1 to TRBJ2-4, with D tentatively TRBD1 (6 bases). Germline V gives CDR1 SGHRS, CDR2 YFSETQ. Trimming removed 4 bases from V and 0 bases from J, with 20 bases in between. CDR3 size: 18 residues. The CDR3 coding sequence is TGCGCCAGCAGCAACCGGGACAATGGCAGTAAAGCCAAAAACATTCAGTACTTC. It translates to CASSNRDNGSKAKNIQYF.